The 6 T cell receptor beta chains listed next were all sequenced from one sample in a study of regulatory T cells in long-lasting Graves disease. Combining iRepertoire HTBI primers with Arm-PCR of CDR3 regions, the authors built TCR beta libraries. Each CDR3 protein gets one entry after TCRdb re-called the multiplex PCR reads with MiXCR. The sample includes 450,000 to 700,000 distinct CDR3 sequences, roughly 14% seen only once; the top ten take under 10%. Time point reported: newly diagnosed GD, antithyroid drugs for less than 3 months. Construction of the TCR library relied on RNA isolated from PBMCs. This same sample was also part of a study on T cells in Graves' hyperthyroidism and ophthalmopathy.

The specimen was peripheral blood mononuclear cells (PBMCs), collected at new diagnosis, from a patient treated with antithyroid drugs. These receptors originate from a man aged 25-40 years with Graves disease.

The chain links TRBV9 to TRBJ1-1; 7 bases match TRBD1. There are 15 residues in the CDR3. Germline lookup yields CDR1 SGDLS and CDR2 YYNGEE. The V segment lost 4 bases and the J segment 1 base; nucleotides outside the gene matches: 7. The CDR3 DNA reads TGTGCCAGCAGCCCAAGACAGGGCCCGAACACTGAAGCTTTCTTT. Its translation is CASSPRQGPNTEAFF.

This clonotype was seen a few times. The V call is TRBV5-6, the J call TRBJ2-5, with TRBD2 matching over 15 bases. Germline V lookup: CDR1 SGHDT, CDR2 YYEEEE. This CDR3 is built from 16 residues. The V segment lost 3 bases and the J segment 5 bases; nucleotides outside the gene matches: 5. Here the CDR3 reads CASSSGTSGRWETQYF. Written as DNA, the CDR3 is TGTGCCAGCAGCTCCGGGACTAGCGGGAGGTGGGAGACCCAGTACTTC.

This clonotype showed up many times. The chain combines TRBV5-1 with TRBJ1-2, with D unclear. Germline CDR1 SGHRS, CDR2 YFSETQ. This CDR3 comprises 13 residues. V lost 0 bases, J lost 1 base, and 4 bases lay in between. The DNA for the CDR3 is TGCGCCAGCAGCTTGGCCGATAACTATGGCTACACCTTC. It yields the protein CASSLADNYGYTF. The complete variable domain, with remaining parts taken from reference TRBV5-1 and TRBJ1-2, reads KAGVTQTPRYLIKTRGQQVTLSCSPISGHRSVSWYQQTPGQGLQFLFEYFSETQRNKGNFPGRFSGRQFSNSRSEMNVSTLELGDSALYLCASSLADNYGYTFGSGTRLTVV.

This clonotype came up many times. The chain joins TRBV27 to TRBJ2-2; 15 bases match TRBD2. Unmatched junction bases numbered 0, after V lost 4 bases and J lost 0 bases. CDR1 and CDR2 from the germline V gene are MNHEY and SMNVEV (reference sequence). The CDR3 runs 17 residues. CDR3 region: CASSWTSGRANTGELFF. In DNA, the CDR3 is TGTGCCAGCAGTTGGACTAGCGGGAGGGCGAACACCGGGGAGCTGTTTTTT.

This clonotype was recorded many times. The chain has TRBV15 and TRBJ2-1; the match to TRBD2 covers 13 bases. The CDR3 is made up of 16 amino acids. Germline V gene lookup returns CDR1 LNHNV and CDR2 YYDKDF (reference sequence). V trimming: 4 bases; J trimming: 7 bases; junction bases outside the gene matches: 7. The CDR3 here is CATSKDRTSGRNEQFF. CDR3 DNA sequence: TGTGCCACCAGCAAAGACCGGACTAGCGGGAGAAATGAGCAGTTCTTC.

This clonotype was detected only once. Since a much larger clone is just one base distant, this may be a read error. The rearrangement uses TRBV7-2 and TRBJ2-6; either TRBD1 or TRBD2 may supply D (5 bases each). The CDR3 has 18 amino acids. Germline values: CDR1 SGHTA, CDR2 FQGNSA. CDR3 loop: CASSDRDGLGSGAKVLTF. Written as DNA, the CDR3 is TGTGCCAGCAGCGACCGGGACGGCCTAGGGTCTGGGGCCAAGGTCCTGACTTTC.